The rows below give T cell receptor beta chains drawn from one sample of a study of blood T cell repertoires in COVID-19. The method was immunoSEQ multiplex PCR; TCRdb's version includes in-frame clones alone and lacks a portion of them. There are approximately 250,000 clones in the sample; roughly 84% occur only once, and under 5% lies in the top ten. Sequencing input: peripheral blood. The receptors come from a man aged 60 to 69 with acute or convalescent COVID-19. The CDR3 runs from the conserved cysteine through the conserved F or W. The order of the fields is V gene, J gene, D gene, clone size, CDR3 protein, CDR3 DNA. D genes are given only for firm matches. Where a row states a size, it is once, few, many or the class of an expanded clone; other rows omit it.

>TRBV6-1|TRBJ1-2|-|-
CASSETVYGYTF
TGTGCCAGCAGTGAAACAGTTTATGGCTACACCTTC
>TRBV4-1|TRBJ2-6|-|-
CASTLQALSGANVLTF
TGCGCCAGCACTCTACAGGCCCTCTCTGGGGCCAACGTCCTGACTTTC
>TRBV27|TRBJ2-3|TRBD1|-
CASSPRTGGLGTQYF
TGTGCCAGCAGTCCACGGACAGGGGGCTTGGGGACGCAGTATTTT
>TRBV28|TRBJ1-4|-|many
CVSRSNEKLFF
TGTGTCTCGAGGAGTAATGAAAAACTGTTTTTT
>TRBV5-1|TRBJ1-1|-|-
CASSLYLDTEAFF
TGCGCCAGCAGCCTCTACCTGGACACTGAAGCTTTCTTT
>TRBV10-3|TRBJ2-7|TRBD2|-
CAISGGGSYEQYF
TGTGCCATCAGTGGGGGGGGCTCCTACGAGCAGTACTTC
>TRBV29-1|TRBJ2-1|TRBD2|-
CSVGVAGGLFGNEQFF
TGCAGCGTGGGTGTAGCGGGGGGGCTTTTTGGCAATGAGCAGTTCTTC
>TRBV19|TRBJ1-3|-|-
CASSLGALAGSGNTIYF
TGTGCCAGTAGCTTAGGGGCACTGGCGGGATCTGGAAACACCATATATTTT
>TRBV6-5|TRBJ2-3|TRBD1|-
CASRGRTGGTDTQYF
TGTGCCAGCAGGGGCCGGACAGGTGGGACAGATACGCAGTATTTT
>TRBV3-1/TRBV3-2|TRBJ1-6|TRBD1|-
CASSQGTGGSPLHF
TGTGCCAGCAGCCAAGGGACAGGGGGATCACCCCTCCACTTT
>TRBV10-3|TRBJ1-4|-|-
CATSGTQGTNEKLFF
TGTGCCACCTCTGGGACACAGGGAACTAATGAAAAACTGTTTTTT
>TRBV5-6|TRBJ1-2|TRBD1|-
CASSSLGTGGTNYGYTF
TGTGCCAGCAGCTCACTCGGGACAGGGGGAACTAACTATGGCTACACCTTC
>TRBV2|TRBJ2-1|-|-
CASSEADYNEQFF
TGTGCCAGCAGTGAGGCGGACTACAATGAGCAGTTCTTC
>TRBV6-5|TRBJ1-6|-|-
CASTGAYNSPLHF
TGTGCCAGCACCGGGGCCTATAATTCACCCCTCCACTTT
>TRBV7-3|TRBJ1-1|-|-
CASSLNALGTEAFF
TGTGCCAGCAGCTTAAACGCCCTAGGCACTGAAGCTTTCTTT